This TCR beta chain was observed in a study of blood T cell repertoires in COVID-19 (dated by TCRdb to the early 2020s). Context from the whole study: The collaborator samples originated in the United States, Italy and Spain and spanned the acute and convalescent phases of COVID-19. Nearly every sample came with metadata listing a de-identified subject ID, COVID-19 status, age in years and sex. The dataset comprised deeply sampled blood TCRbeta repertoires from subjects exposed to, actively infected with, or recovered from COVID-19. Where available, HLA class I and class II types were obtained from metadata supplied by the sample provider rather than from assay-based typing. The samples were drawn from two sources: the first 160 participants of the ongoing ImmuneRACE study, and about 1,300 subjects contributed by 6 global collaborators. The prospective study material was composed of cDNA or gDNA derived from T cells, B-cell-depleted T cells, or PBMCs. The repertoires were released in a freely available public database intended as a resource for research on the immune response to SARS-CoV-2.

CDR1 SGDLS and CDR2 YYNGEE were looked up in the germline V gene. Trimming at the junction amounts to 0 bases on V and 5 bases on J, and the germline ends lie 14 bases apart. The CDR3 contains 15 residues, cysteine and phenylalanine counted. Only the CDR3 region is kept as DNA, spanning 45 bases read in frame from base 1. Paper-wide results and their limitations: The amount of clinical and demographic metadata varied by source and participant and was provided uncurated.

As to this clone: Its recognized antigen is unknown. No per-base quality is available; no much larger clone lies one base away.

TCRbeta CDR3 regions were amplified from genomic DNA by means of the immunoSEQ Assay, a bias-controlled multiplex PCR. As for the original processing: Nucleated cell counts per sample were estimated from amplification of reference gene primers within the assay. To quantify the absolute abundance of each unique TCRbeta CDR3 rearrangement, sequence reads were collapsed and filtered. For each sample, productive Simpson clonality was calculated by taking the square root of Simpson's diversity index across productive rearrangements. This immuneACCESS table, as held by TCRdb, lists in-frame sequences with V and J called but not all clones. Of the missing ones, under half trace to an unresolved V gene in checked studies; the others have no known cause. V and J calls and clone size are given by that table; D and trimming were obtained from the DNA. The sample includes roughly 150,000 clones, with about four fifths observed a single time. Of the sample, roughly 13% falls within the top ten clones.

Each collaborating institution followed its own protocols to collect whole blood in K2EDTA tubes. For TCRbeta analysis, collaborators shipped samples as frozen whole blood, isolated PBMCs, or DNA extracted from either of those sample types. The sequence links TRBV9 to TRBJ2-5; TRBD2 might be the D gene, on 5 matching bases. This clonotype was obtained from a woman aged 80 or older with acute or convalescent COVID-19. The sequenced material came from peripheral blood. The CDR3 amino acid sequence is: CASSVDGRGLETQYF. The DNA is as follows: TGTGCCAGCAGCGTAGATGGAAGAGGGTTGGAGACCCAGTACTTC.